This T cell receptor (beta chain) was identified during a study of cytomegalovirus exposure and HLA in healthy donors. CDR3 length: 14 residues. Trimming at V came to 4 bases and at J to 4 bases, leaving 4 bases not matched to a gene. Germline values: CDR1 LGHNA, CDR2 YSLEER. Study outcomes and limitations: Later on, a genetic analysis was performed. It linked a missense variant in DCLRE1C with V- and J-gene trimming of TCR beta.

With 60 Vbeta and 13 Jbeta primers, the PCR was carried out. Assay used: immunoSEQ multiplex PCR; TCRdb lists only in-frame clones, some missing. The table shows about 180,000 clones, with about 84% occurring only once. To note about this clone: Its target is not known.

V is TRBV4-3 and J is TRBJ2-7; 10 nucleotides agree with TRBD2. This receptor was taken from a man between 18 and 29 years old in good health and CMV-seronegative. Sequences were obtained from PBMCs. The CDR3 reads CASSRQAGGYEQYF. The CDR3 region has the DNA TGCGCCAGCAGCCGACAAGCGGGAGGGTACGAGCAGTACTTC.